A selection of T cell receptor beta chains follows, all from one sample in a study of blood T cell repertoires in COVID-19. Profiled with immunoSEQ multiplex PCR; TCRdb holds only in-frame clones, not every one. The sample includes 45,000 or so clones, approximately 82% seen only once; the top ten take roughly 4.4%. Source material: peripheral blood. All receptors derive from a woman aged 70-85 years with acute or convalescent COVID-19. Both conserved end residues are part of each CDR3. The D gene is left open where the match is weak. The size of a clone is reported for some rows only, either as once, few or many, or as a class for expanded clones.

TRBJ1-1 - TRBV3-1/TRBV3-2 - TGTGCCAGCAGGGGCTATGATACTGAAGCTTTCTTT CASRGYDTEAFF
TRBJ2-7 once TRBV19 TRBD2 TGTGCCAGTAGGAGGACTAGCGGGAGTTACGAGCAGTACTTC CASRRTSGSYEQYF
TRBJ2-5 once TRBV5-4 - TGTGCCAGCAGCGCAAGGACCTATGGACAGCAAGAGACCCAGTACTTC CASSARTYGQQETQYF
TRBJ1-1 - TRBV7-9 TRBD1 TGTGCCAGCAGCCCAGATGGCAGGGGGACTGAAGCTTTCTTT CASSPDGRGTEAFF
TRBJ2-1 once TRBV10-1 TRBD2 TGCGCCAGCAGTGATCGGACTAGCGGGAGTGTTGATGAGCAGTTCTTC CASSDRTSGSVDEQFF
TRBJ1-1 - TRBV27 - TGTGCCAGCAGTTTATCGAATCGGGGGGGGACTGAAGCTTTCTTT CASSLSNRGGTEAFF
TRBJ2-3 - TRBV7-2 TRBD1 TGTGCCAGCAGCCTCCACAGGCCGGGACAGCCGGCAGATACGCAGTATTTT CASSLHRPGQPADTQYF
TRBJ1-3 - TRBV2 - TGTGCCAGCGGCCCTCAGGGTGGAAACACCATATATTTT CASGPQGGNTIYF
TRBJ2-1 - TRBV7-9 - TGTGCCAGCAGCTTAGTAGCCCTTCGGCTCGAGCCCGTCAATGAGCAGTTCTTC CASSLVALRLEPVNEQFF
TRBJ2-3 - TRBV30 TRBD2 TGTGCCTGGAGTCCCAAGACTAGCGACTACACAGATACGCAGTATTTT CAWSPKTSDYTDTQYF
TRBJ2-2 - TRBV3-1/TRBV3-2 - TGTGCCAGCAGCCCGGGTGCGGGGTGGACCGGGGAGCTGTTTTTT CASSPGAGWTGELFF
TRBJ2-7 - TRBV11-3 - TGTGCCAGCAGCATGGTACGGGGGTACGAGCAGTACTTC CASSMVRGYEQYF
TRBJ2-7 - TRBV3-1/TRBV3-2 - TGTGCCAGCAGCCCTCAAGGGGGGGTTACCTACGAGCAGTACTTC CASSPQGGVTYEQYF
TRBJ2-1 - TRBV5-4 TRBD2 TGTGCCAGCAGCCGGGGACTAGCTTCCCCCAATGAGCAGTTCTTC CASSRGLASPNEQFF
TRBJ2-5 - TRBV7-2 TRBD2 TGTGCCAGCAGCTCCTGGACTAGCGGGTTTTCGTACCAAGAGACCCAGTACTTC CASSSWTSGFSYQETQYF
TRBJ2-7 - TRBV5-1 - TGCGCCAGCAGCTTGTTAATCCCCTCGGCGGCAAGCTCCTACGAGCAGTACTTC CASSLLIPSAASSYEQYF
TRBJ1-1 - TRBV30 - TGTGCCTGGACCACCTTCGGGGGGAGGACTGAAGCTTTCTTT CAWTTFGGRTEAFF
TRBJ2-2 - TRBV6-4 - TGTGCCAGCAGCCGACAGAAGGACACCGGGGAGCTGTTTTTT CASSRQKDTGELFF
TRBJ2-2 - TRBV19 TRBD2 TGTGCCAGTAGTAGGCAGCGGGAGGTCGTCGGGGAGCTGTTTTTT CASSRQREVVGELFF
TRBJ2-1 - TRBV14 TRBD2 TGTGCCAGCAGCCATGGACTAGATGGACGCAATGAGCAGTTCTTC CASSHGLDGRNEQFF
TRBJ2-1 - TRBV9 TRBD2 TGTGCCAGCAGCGTAGCGGGAGGCGGTGAGCAGTTCTTC CASSVAGGGEQFF
TRBJ2-1 - TRBV5-1 - TGCGCCAGCACCCCCGGGCGGGACTACAATGAGCAGTTCTTC CASTPGRDYNEQFF
TRBJ2-7 - TRBV9 - TGTGCCAGCAGCCAGGGGCTAGCGGACATGAGCTCCTACGAGCAGTACTTC CASSQGLADMSSYEQYF
TRBJ2-6 - TRBV28 - TGTGCCAGCAAAAAGGGGGGGCCTGGGGCCAACGTCCTGACTTTC CASKKGGPGANVLTF
TRBJ2-3 once TRBV19 TRBD2 TGTGCCAGTAGTAGAGGGACTAGCGGCACAGATACGCAGTATTTT CASSRGTSGTDTQYF
TRBJ1-5 - TRBV7-2 TRBD1 TGTGCCAGCAGCCCCGGCGGACAGGGGGTCTCCAATCAGCCCCAGCATTTT CASSPGGQGVSNQPQHF
TRBJ1-6 - TRBV30 - TGTGCCTGGAGTAAGGGAGATAATTCACCCCTCCACTTT CAWSKGDNSPLHF
TRBJ2-5 - TRBV12-5 TRBD1 TGTGCTAGTGGTTTGGGGACAGGGGAAGGAGAGACCCAGTACTTC CASGLGTGEGETQYF
TRBJ2-3 - TRBV4-1 - TGCGCCAGCAGCCAAGTTGCAAGACTGGGGCCTTATACGCAGTATTTT CASSQVARLGPYTQYF
TRBJ2-5 - TRBV4-1 - TGCGCCAGCAGCCAAGGACAGATACTACAAGAGACCCAGTACTTC CASSQGQILQETQYF
TRBJ2-7 - TRBV6-5 TRBD1 TGTGCCAGCAGAGGACAGGGGGGCTTACACAACTTC CASRGQGGLHNF
TRBJ2-1 - TRBV30 - TGTGCCTGGAGCCGAACAGGGAATGAGCAGTTCTTC CAWSRTGNEQFF
TRBJ2-1 - TRBV14 - TGTGCCAGCAGCCGGGGCCGCGTGGGGATTGAGCAGTTCTTC CASSRGRVGIEQFF
TRBJ1-1 - TRBV29-1 TRBD1 TGCAGCGTAGGGACAGGGGTCTCTGAAGCTTTCTTT CSVGTGVSEAFF
TRBJ2-1 - TRBV6-5 TRBD2 TGTGCCAGCCTGACTAGCGGGAGTTGGAATGAGCAGTTCTTC CASLTSGSWNEQFF
TRBJ1-5 - TRBV6-6 - TGTGCCAGCAGTTACAGAACTGGTCAGCCCCAGCATTTT CASSYRTGQPQHF
TRBJ2-7 - TRBV30 TRBD2 TGTGCCTGGAGTGCTGGACTAGGCTGGGCTACAAGCTCCTACGAGCAGTACTTC CAWSAGLGWATSSYEQYF
TRBJ2-5 - TRBV5-1 TRBD2 TGCGCCAGCAGCCCACAGACTAGCGGGAGCCCGCCGCCGGAGACCCAGTACTTC CASSPQTSGSPPPETQYF
TRBJ2-3 - TRBV7-9 TRBD2 TGTGCCAGCAGCTTAGGAGGCGGGAGGAGCACAGATACGCAGTATTTT CASSLGGGRSTDTQYF
TRBJ2-2 - TRBV5-5 - TGTGCCAGCAGCCCGTATACCGGGGAGCTGTTTTTT CASSPYTGELFF
TRBJ2-1 - TRBV5-1 - TGCGCCAGCAGCCCACCCGGGAGAGGGTACAATGAGCAGTTCTTC CASSPPGRGYNEQFF
TRBJ2-2 - TRBV7-9 - TGTGCCAGCAGCTATCGGGGAAGGAACACCGGGGAGCTGTTTTTT CASSYRGRNTGELFF